This TCR beta chain was identified during a study of blood T cell repertoires in COVID-19. Study context: There were acute and convalescent COVID-19 samples, and they came from the United States, Italy and Spain. From T cells, B-cell-depleted T cells, or PBMCs came the material, which was cDNA or gDNA.

In the original processing: Reference gene primer amplification in the assay estimated nucleated cell counts. Assay used: immunoSEQ multiplex PCR; TCRdb lists only in-frame clones, some missing. V, J and clone size are those of that table, while D and trimming were read from the DNA. The sample consists of over 95,000 clones, 84% of them appearing once. The V end was cut by 3 bases, the J end by 10 bases, with 18 bases between. The length of the CDR3 is 15 residues. Germline V lookup: CDR1 MDHEN, CDR2 SYDVKM. The origin of this receptor is a man in his 70s with active or convalescent COVID-19. The sequencing input was peripheral blood. The chain carries TRBV28 and TRBJ1-4; D is possibly TRBD1 (5 bases). The chain's CDR3 is CASSLPRQGAGKLFF. CDR3 nucleotide sequence: TGTGCCAGCAGTTTGCCGCGGCAGGGCGCCGGAAAACTGTTTTTT.